This record looks at one TCR beta chain sequence and its context. The antigen is not known. Given a much more abundant clone one base away, this may be a read error. The CDR3 loop spans 16 amino acids. Per the germline V gene, CDR1 is SGHTA and CDR2 is FQGTGA. The sample comes from a study of breast tumors, draining lymph nodes, adjacent tissues. Whole-study results and caveats: The lymph node origin of tumor T cells was framed as consistent with a hypothesis, not demonstrated. Tumors had less TCR diversity than lymph nodes, more than nontumor tissue. Most tumor T cells seemingly derive from lymph node, then expand in tumor. Luminal-like breast cancer showed significantly higher tumor–nontumor repertoire similarity than basal-like.

One entry per CDR3 protein, called by TCRdb with MiXCR from the multiplex PCR reads. The sample carries about 25,000 distinct CDR3 sequences, less than 25% recorded once. Sequencing was performed on breast tumor tissue. The J gene is TRBJ2-6, the V gene TRBV7-3; D tentatively reads TRBD1 or TRBD2 (5 bases each). This sequence originates from a female donor with breast cancer. Some clones in this sample may be carry-over from other donors' samples. This CDR3 reads CASSPPRGSGANVLAF. In DNA form, the CDR3 reads TGTGCCAGCAGCCCACCCCGGGGCTCTGGGGCCAACGTCCTGGCTTTC.